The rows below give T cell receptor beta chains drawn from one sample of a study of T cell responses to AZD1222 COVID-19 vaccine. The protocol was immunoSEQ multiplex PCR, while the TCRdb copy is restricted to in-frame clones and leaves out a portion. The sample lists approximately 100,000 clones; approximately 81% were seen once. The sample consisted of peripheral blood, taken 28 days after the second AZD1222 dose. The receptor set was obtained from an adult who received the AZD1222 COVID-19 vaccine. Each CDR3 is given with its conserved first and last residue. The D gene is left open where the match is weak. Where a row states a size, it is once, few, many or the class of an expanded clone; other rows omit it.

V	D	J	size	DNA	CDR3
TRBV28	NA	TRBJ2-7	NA	TGTGCCAGCAGTTTTTTTACCGGCTGGGGTGACGAGCAGTACTTC	CASSFFTGWGDEQYF
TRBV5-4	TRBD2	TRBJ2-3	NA	TGTGCCAGCAGCTTGGGTGTTCGGCGGGGGTCAGATACGCAGTATTTT	CASSLGVRRGSDTQYF
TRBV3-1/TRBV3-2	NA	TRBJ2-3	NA	TGTGCCAGCAGCCAAGAGAAGGTCTGGCCTAGCACAGATACGCAGTATTTT	CASSQEKVWPSTDTQYF
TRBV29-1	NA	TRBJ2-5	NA	TGCAGCGTTGATGGCACAATAGAAGAGACCCAGTACTTC	CSVDGTIEETQYF
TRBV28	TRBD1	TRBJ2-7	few	TGTGCCAGCACCGATGGTGGGACAGGTCTCCACGAGCAGTACTTC	CASTDGGTGLHEQYF
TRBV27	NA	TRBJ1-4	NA	TGTGCCAGCAGTCTTCTCGGACAGAGGCATGAAAAACTGTTTTTT	CASSLLGQRHEKLFF
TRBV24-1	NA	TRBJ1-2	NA	TGTGCCACCAGTGACGTACCCGGGGGGGAGGGGTACTATGGCTACACCTTC	CATSDVPGGEGYYGYTF
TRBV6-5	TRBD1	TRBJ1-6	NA	TGTGCCAGCAGCTTCGGACAGGCCGTCACTACACCCCTCCACTTT	CASSFGQAVTTPLHF
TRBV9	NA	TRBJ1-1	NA	TGTGCCAGCACCCGGGGGCCGTTGAACACTGAAGCTTTCTTT	CASTRGPLNTEAFF
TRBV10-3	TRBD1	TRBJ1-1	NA	TGTGCCATCAGTGAAACATCCGGGACAGGGGTCACTGAAGCTTTCTTT	CAISETSGTGVTEAFF
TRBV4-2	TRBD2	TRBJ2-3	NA	TGTGCCAGCAGCCCCGAACGGGGGAGGGCCGGGGATACGCAGTATTTT	CASSPERGRAGDTQYF
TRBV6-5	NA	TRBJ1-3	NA	TGTGCCACAATTCCGGGCTCTGGAAACACCATATATTTT	CATIPGSGNTIYF
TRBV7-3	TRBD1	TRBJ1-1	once	TGTGCCAGCAGCTCGCACAGGGGAACTGAAGCTTTCTTT	CASSSHRGTEAFF
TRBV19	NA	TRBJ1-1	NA	TGTGCCAGTAGTATACGTCCAGGAATGAACACTGAAGCTTTCTTT	CASSIRPGMNTEAFF
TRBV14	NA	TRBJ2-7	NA	TGTGCCAGCAGCCCGGAGGGCACCCTTAAGGAGCAGTACTTC	CASSPEGTLKEQYF
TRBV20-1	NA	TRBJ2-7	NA	TGCAGTGCTAGTAGGCTCACGGGGACCATCGGGGAGCAGTACTTC	CSASRLTGTIGEQYF
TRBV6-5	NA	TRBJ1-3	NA	TGTGCCAGCAGTTATACTGGCTGGGGGAGAGGAAACACCATATATTTT	CASSYTGWGRGNTIYF
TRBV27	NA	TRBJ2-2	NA	TGTGCCAGCGCACTTCAACTTTGGCAGGCGAACACCGGGGAGCTGTTTTTT	CASALQLWQANTGELFF
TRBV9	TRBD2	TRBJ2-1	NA	TGTGCCAGCAGCACCCGGCTAGCGGGGTACAATGAGCAGTTCTTC	CASSTRLAGYNEQFF
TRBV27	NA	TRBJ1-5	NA	TGTGCCAGCAGCTCGGGGCTGGGGGGTCAGCCCCAGCATTTT	CASSSGLGGQPQHF
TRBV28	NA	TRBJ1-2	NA	TGTGCCAGCAGTTCCCAGCGGAGAGGCTACACCTTC	CASSSQRRGYTF
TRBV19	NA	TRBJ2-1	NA	TGTGCCAGTAGTATTATTGACACAGGAGATAACAATGAGCAGTTCTTC	CASSIIDTGDNNEQFF
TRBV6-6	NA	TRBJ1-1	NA	TGTGCCAGCGGGATCACCAACACTGAAGCTTTCTTT	CASGITNTEAFF
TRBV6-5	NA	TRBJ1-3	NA	TGTGCCAGCAGGAGCTCTGGAAACACCATATATTTT	CASRSSGNTIYF
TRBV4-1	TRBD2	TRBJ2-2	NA	TGCGCCAGCAGCCACGGGGAGCGGGGGCACTACACCGGGGAGCTGTTTTTT	CASSHGERGHYTGELFF
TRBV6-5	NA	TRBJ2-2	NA	TGTGCCACCCGGGGGGCTTACACCGGGGAGCTGTTTTTT	CATRGAYTGELFF
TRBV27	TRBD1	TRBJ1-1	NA	TGTGCCAGCAGTTTGTCCAGGGGGCGTTCTGCTTTCTTT	CASSLSRGRSAFF
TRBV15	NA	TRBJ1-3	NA	TGTGCCACCAGCAGAGAGACGGCAAGAAACACCATATATTTT	CATSRETARNTIYF
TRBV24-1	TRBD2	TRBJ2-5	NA	TGTGCCACCAGTGACCCCGGACTAGCGGGAGCTGAGACCCAGTACTTC	CATSDPGLAGAETQYF
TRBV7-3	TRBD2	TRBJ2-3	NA	TGTGCCAGCAGCTTAGGACTAGCGGGGCACACAGATACGCAGTATTTT	CASSLGLAGHTDTQYF
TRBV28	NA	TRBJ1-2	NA	TGTGCCAGCAGTTCGCTTTCCGGGGGTGGCTACACCTTC	CASSSLSGGGYTF
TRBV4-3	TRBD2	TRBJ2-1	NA	TGCGCCAGCAGCCAATGGACTAGCGACGCCTACAATGAGCAGTTCTTC	CASSQWTSDAYNEQFF
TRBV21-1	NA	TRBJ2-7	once	TGTGCCATCGGGACAGGAAGACCCTACGAGCAGTACTTC	CAIGTGRPYEQYF
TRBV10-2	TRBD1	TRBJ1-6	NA	TGCGCCAGCGGACAGGCTAATTCACCCCTCCACTTT	CASGQANSPLHF
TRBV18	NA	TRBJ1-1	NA	TGTGCCAGCTCACTTACCGGGACATCGATGAACACTGAAGCTTTCTTT	CASSLTGTSMNTEAFF
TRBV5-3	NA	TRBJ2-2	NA	TGTGCCAGAAGCTTGTTTCTGGACAGAGGCACCGGGGAGCTGTTTTTT	CARSLFLDRGTGELFF
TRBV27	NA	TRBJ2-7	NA	TGTGCCAGCAGTCCCCTATTGGGCGAGCAGTACTTC	CASSPLLGEQYF
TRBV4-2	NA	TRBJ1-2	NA	TGTGCCAGCAGCCAAGGGGTAAACAGCATGACTAACTATGGCTACACCTTC	CASSQGVNSMTNYGYTF
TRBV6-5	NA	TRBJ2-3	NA	TGTGCCAGCAGTTTGGAGACAGATACGCAGTATTTT	CASSLETDTQYF
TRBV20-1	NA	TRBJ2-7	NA	TGCAGTGCTGGGGGCTACGAGCAGTACTTC	CSAGGYEQYF
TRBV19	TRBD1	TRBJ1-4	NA	TGTGCCAGTAGTATTCGACAGGGGGCCAGGACTAATGAAAAACTGTTTTTT	CASSIRQGARTNEKLFF
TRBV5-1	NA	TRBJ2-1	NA	TGCGCCAGCAGCTTTTTTGGAAGGGGCAATGAGCAGTTCTTC	CASSFFGRGNEQFF
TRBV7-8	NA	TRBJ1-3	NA	TGTGCCAGCAGCTTTATTGCTCGGTCTGGTGGAAACACCATATATTTT	CASSFIARSGGNTIYF
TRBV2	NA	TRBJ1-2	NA	TGTGCCAGCAGTGGAGGTGGATATACTAACTATGGCTACACCTTC	CASSGGGYTNYGYTF
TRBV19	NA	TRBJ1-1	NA	TGTGCCAGTAACCCTGTGGGGGCGAACACTGAAGCTTTCTTT	CASNPVGANTEAFF
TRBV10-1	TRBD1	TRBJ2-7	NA	TGCGCCAGCAGCAGGGGGCTAGCCTACGAGCAGTACTTC	CASSRGLAYEQYF
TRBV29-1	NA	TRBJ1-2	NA	TGCAGCGTTGGAACGGGGAACTATGGCTACACCTTC	CSVGTGNYGYTF
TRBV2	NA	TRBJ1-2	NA	TGTGCCAGCAGCAACACTGGGGGAGATGGCTACACCTTC	CASSNTGGDGYTF
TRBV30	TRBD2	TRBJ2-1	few	TGTGCCTGGAGTACCGGACTAGCGGGAACCAATGAGCAGTTCTTC	CAWSTGLAGTNEQFF
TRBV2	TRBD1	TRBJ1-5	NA	TGTGCCAGCACCGAGGACAGGGGGCGACCTCAGCCCCAGCATTTT	CASTEDRGRPQPQHF
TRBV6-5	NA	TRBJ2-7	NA	TGTGCCAGCAGTTACTCCCCAGACTCCTACGAGCAGTACTTC	CASSYSPDSYEQYF
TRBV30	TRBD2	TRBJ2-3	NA	TGTGCCTGGAGTGGGACTAGCGGCACAGATACGCAGTATTTT	CAWSGTSGTDTQYF
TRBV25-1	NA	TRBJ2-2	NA	TGTGCCAGCAGTGCCCAGTTTATCCCACCGAGGGAGCTGTTTTTT	CASSAQFIPPRELFF
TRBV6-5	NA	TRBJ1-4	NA	TGTGCCAGCAGTTACTCGGTGGCAGGGGATGAAAAACTGTTTTTT	CASSYSVAGDEKLFF
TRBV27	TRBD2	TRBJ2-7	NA	TGTGCCAGCAGTCCCCGACTAGCGGGCAACTCCTACGAGCAGTACTTC	CASSPRLAGNSYEQYF
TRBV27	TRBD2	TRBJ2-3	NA	TGTGCCAGCACCAACCAGGGGCCGGGGGCGCCTAGCGGGAGGTCAACGACAGATACGCAGTATTTT	CASTNQGPGAPSGRSTTDTQYF
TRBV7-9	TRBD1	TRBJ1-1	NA	TGTGCCAGCAGCTGGGGACAGGGTACTATGAACACTGAAGCTTTCTTT	CASSWGQGTMNTEAFF
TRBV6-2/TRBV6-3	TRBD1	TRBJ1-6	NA	TGTGCCAGCAGTTGGGACAGGAGGAATTCACCCCTCCACTTT	CASSWDRRNSPLHF